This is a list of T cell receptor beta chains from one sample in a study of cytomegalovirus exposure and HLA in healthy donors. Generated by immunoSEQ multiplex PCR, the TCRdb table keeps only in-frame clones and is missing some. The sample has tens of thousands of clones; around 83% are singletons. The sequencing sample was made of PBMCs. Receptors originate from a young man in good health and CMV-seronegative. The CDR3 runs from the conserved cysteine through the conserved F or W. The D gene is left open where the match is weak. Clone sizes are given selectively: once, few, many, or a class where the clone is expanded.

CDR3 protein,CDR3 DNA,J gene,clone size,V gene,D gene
CASSLGTGNQPQHF,TGTGCCAGCAGCCTTGGGACAGGCAATCAGCCCCAGCATTTT,TRBJ1-5,-,TRBV11-2,TRBD1
CASSDSAGGPSEQFF,TGTGCCAGCAGTGACTCGGCGGGGGGACCAAGTGAGCAGTTCTTC,TRBJ2-1,few,TRBV6-4,TRBD2
CASSQLSGSNYGYTF,TGTGCCAGCAGCCAACTCTCGGGGTCTAACTATGGCTACACCTTC,TRBJ1-2,-,TRBV4-2,-
CSVAGGNTIYF,TGCAGCGTTGCGGGAGGAAACACCATATATTTT,TRBJ1-3,-,TRBV29-1,-
CASSGGGDTQYF,TGTGCCAGCAGCGGGGGTGGTGATACGCAGTATTTT,TRBJ2-3,-,TRBV27,-
CASRATGGLEQYF,TGTGCCAGCAGAGCGACAGGGGGGCTCGAGCAGTACTTC,TRBJ2-7,-,TRBV6-6,TRBD1
CASRPPGGLYNEQFF,TGTGCCAGCAGGCCTCCGGGGGGGCTCTACAATGAGCAGTTCTTC,TRBJ2-1,-,TRBV27,TRBD2
CASSLVGTPNTEAFF,TGTGCCAGCAGCTTAGTCGGGACACCGAACACTGAAGCTTTCTTT,TRBJ1-1,-,TRBV5-6,-
CASGSGDQPQHF,TGCGCCAGCGGGTCGGGGGATCAGCCCCAGCATTTT,TRBJ1-5,-,TRBV10-2,-
CASSSRGLGYTF,TGTGCCAGCAGCTCGCGGGGCCTAGGCTACACCTTC,TRBJ1-2,-,TRBV7-9,-
CASSSSGTGGLTEAFF,TGTGCCAGCAGCTCGTCCGGGACAGGGGGACTCACTGAAGCTTTCTTT,TRBJ1-1,-,TRBV7-6,TRBD1
CASSRDGDTQYF,TGTGCCAGCAGTCGGGATGGGGATACGCAGTATTTT,TRBJ2-3,few,TRBV9,-
CASSLGISVYEQYF,TGTGCCAGCAGCTTAGGGATTAGCGTGTACGAGCAGTACTTC,TRBJ2-7,-,TRBV7-8,-
CASSQDRGGPYEQYF,TGCGCCAGCAGCCAAGATAGAGGGGGTCCCTACGAGCAGTACTTC,TRBJ2-7,-,TRBV4-1,-
CASSFNSDGVGQPYEQYF,TGTGCCAGCAGCTTCAACTCCGACGGGGTGGGTCAACCCTACGAGCAGTACTTC,TRBJ2-7,-,TRBV11-2,-
CASSFPIQETQYF,TGTGCCAGCAGTTTCCCCATCCAAGAGACCCAGTACTTC,TRBJ2-5,-,TRBV27,-
CASSLKTAYSNQPQHF,TGTGCCAGCAGCTTGAAGACAGCTTATAGCAATCAGCCCCAGCATTTT,TRBJ1-5,-,TRBV5-6,-
CASSRDSEAFF,TGTGCCAGCAGTCGGGACAGTGAAGCTTTCTTT,TRBJ1-1,-,TRBV6-5,TRBD1
CASSQAGNTEAFF,TGCGCCAGCAGCCAGGCAGGTAACACTGAAGCTTTCTTT,TRBJ1-1,-,TRBV4-3,-
CASSPTSGVNTDTQYF,TGTGCCAGCAGTCCCACTAGCGGGGTAAACACAGATACGCAGTATTTT,TRBJ2-3,-,TRBV7-9,TRBD2
CASSLGPSDRGLLYEQYF,TGCGCCAGCAGCTTGGGACCCTCAGACAGGGGACTCCTCTACGAGCAGTACTTC,TRBJ2-7,-,TRBV5-1,TRBD1
CASSYRGPNYGYTF,TGTGCCAGCAGCTATAGGGGGCCCAACTATGGCTACACCTTC,TRBJ1-2,-,TRBV5-4,TRBD1
CASSLPGKGGSEQYF,TGTGCCAGCAGCTTACCCGGTAAGGGAGGGTCCGAGCAGTACTTC,TRBJ2-7,-,TRBV7-2,TRBD2
CASIRQGVGETQYF,TGTGCCAGCATTAGACAGGGGGTTGGGGAGACCCAGTACTTC,TRBJ2-5,-,TRBV6-5,TRBD1
CASSARRGNEDEQYF,TGTGCCAGCAGCGCACGCAGGGGGAACGAAGACGAGCAGTACTTC,TRBJ2-7,-,TRBV9,TRBD1
CASSPLSRTGGDNEQFF,TGTGCCAGTAGTCCCCTCAGCCGGACAGGGGGCGACAATGAGCAGTTCTTC,TRBJ2-1,-,TRBV19,TRBD1
CAISELTGGANYGYTF,TGTGCCATCAGTGAGTTGACAGGCGGAGCTAACTATGGCTACACCTTC,TRBJ1-2,few,TRBV10-3,-
CASSLGTSFPQVF,TGTGCCAGCAGCCTGGGGACTAGCTTCCCTCAGGTCTTC,TRBJ2-7,-,TRBV5-6,TRBD2
CASSQESTRDEQFF,TGTGCCAGCAGCCAAGAATCGACTAGGGATGAGCAGTTCTTC,TRBJ2-1,-,TRBV4-2,-
CASSTLYTGGDNTEAFF,TGTGCCAGTAGTACCCTCTATACAGGGGGAGATAACACTGAAGCTTTCTTT,TRBJ1-1,-,TRBV19,TRBD1
CASSLGGEETQYF,TGCGCCAGCAGCTTAGGGGGGGAAGAGACCCAGTACTTC,TRBJ2-5,-,TRBV5-1,-
CASSQTGISTGANVLTF,TGCGCCAGCAGCCAGACAGGGATAAGTACTGGGGCCAACGTCCTGACTTTC,TRBJ2-6,-,TRBV4-3,TRBD1
CAITRDPGHHNSPLHF,TGTGCCATCACGAGAGACCCGGGACACCATAATTCACCCCTCCACTTT,TRBJ1-6,few,TRBV6-6,-
CAWSGQGTRSGNTIYF,TGTGCCTGGAGTGGCCAGGGGACCCGCTCTGGAAACACCATATATTTT,TRBJ1-3,-,TRBV30,-
CASSFPDRQETQYF,TGTGCCAGCAGCTTTCCGGACAGGCAAGAGACCCAGTACTTC,TRBJ2-5,-,TRBV5-4,TRBD1
CASSPSTGGHRELFF,TGTGCCAGCAGTCCCTCGACAGGGGGGCACAGGGAGCTGTTTTTT,TRBJ2-2,-,TRBV6-4,TRBD1
CASSWTGVEQYF,TGTGCCAGCAGCTGGACAGGGGTCGAGCAGTACTTC,TRBJ2-7,-,TRBV7-9,TRBD1